This T cell receptor (beta chain) was captured in a study of CD8 T cells in ankylosing spondylitis. Comment on this clonotype: Its antigen is unknown.

Whole-study results and caveats: Seemingly characteristic of ankylosing spondylitis blood was a TCR beta motif consisting of several highly homologous variants.

TCRdb itself ran the 5' RACE reads through MiXCR, one entry per CDR3 protein. The sample shows more than 200,000 distinct CDR3 sequences, 20% to 30% of them seen only once. The CDR3 length is 15 residues. V shed 2 bases and J shed 8 bases, with 16 bases lying between them. The germline V gene encodes CDR1 MNHEY and CDR2 SVGAGI. The clonotype originates from a male donor with ankylosing spondylitis or in good health (not recorded which). The sample comprised blood, either unsorted or a sorted T cell fraction (not recorded which). The rearrangement links TRBV6-5 to TRBJ2-4, with a weak D call TRBD2 (6 bases). DNA of the CDR3: TGTGCCAGCAGTTACGCTGACCGGCCGGGGGACATTCAGTACTTC. Its translation is CASSYADRPGDIQYF.